Many counts were recorded for the clone carrying this T cell receptor beta chain. Trimming took 0 bases from V and 0 from J, leaving 14 bases between them. The CDR3 is 18 residues long. Germline values: CDR1 KGHDR, CDR2 SFDVKD. Whole blood that had not been fractionated was the source of extracted total RNA. These data originate in a study of human T cells and chemical hapten exposure. In TCRdb, the 5' RACE reads were re-called with MiXCR into one record per CDR3 protein. The repertoire holds about 80,000 distinct CDR3 sequences, with around a sixth as singletons. This TCR derives from a female donor in good health. This chain joins TRBV24-1 and TRBJ1-3; weak D call: TRBD1 (6 bases). The CDR3 loop reads CATSDLRQDTISGNTIYF. Here the CDR3 DNA reads TGTGCCACCAGTGATTTGCGACAGGACACCATCTCTGGAAACACCATATATTTT.